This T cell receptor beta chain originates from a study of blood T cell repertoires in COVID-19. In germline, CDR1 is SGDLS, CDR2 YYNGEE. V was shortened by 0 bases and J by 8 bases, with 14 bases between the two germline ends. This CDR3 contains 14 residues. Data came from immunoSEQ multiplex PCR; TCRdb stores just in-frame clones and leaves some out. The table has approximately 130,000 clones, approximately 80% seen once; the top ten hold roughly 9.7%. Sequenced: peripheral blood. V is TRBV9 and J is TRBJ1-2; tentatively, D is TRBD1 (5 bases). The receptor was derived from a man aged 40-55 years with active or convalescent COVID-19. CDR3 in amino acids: CASSVDDAGHGYTF. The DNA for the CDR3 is TGTGCCAGCAGCGTAGATGATGCAGGGCACGGCTACACCTTC.